This T cell receptor beta chain was captured by sequencing in a study of shared clonotypes between healthy human individuals. The germline V and J ends were trimmed by 0 bases and 1 base, with 10 bases remaining between them. CDR1 is SGHRS, CDR2 YFSETQ, per germline. This CDR3 has 16 amino acids. Profiled with immunoSEQ multiplex PCR; TCRdb holds only in-frame clones, not every one. The sample yields some 500,000 clones, approximately 95% seen once. V is TRBV5-1 and J is TRBJ2-2; no definite D call. This TCR was recovered from a woman aged 30 to 39 in good health. Sequencing was performed on naive CD4+ T cells sorted from blood. Subset noted: CD45RA+ positively selected. CDR3 loop: CASSLAFRGNTGELFF. The DNA of the CDR3 is TGCGCCAGCAGCTTGGCCTTTCGAGGGAACACCGGGGAGCTGTTTTTT.